What follows are 6 T cell receptor beta chains derived from one specimen sequenced in a study of T cell responses to AZD1222 COVID-19 vaccine. Assay used: immunoSEQ multiplex PCR; TCRdb lists only in-frame clones, some missing. The sample lists over 150,000 clones, about nine tenths seen once, with less than 3% in the top ten. Sequenced here: peripheral blood, sampled on day 0 of AZD1222 vaccination. The receptors derive from an adult in good health.

The chain uses TRBV7-3 and TRBJ1-2, with 7 bases aligning to TRBD1. This CDR3 spans 15 amino acids. Per germline, CDR1 SGHTA and CDR2 FQGTGA. V gave up 1 base and J gave up 4 bases; unmatched junction bases: 6. This chain's CDR3 is CASSLIRGLGYGYTF. The CDR3 region has the DNA TGTGCCAGCAGCTTAATTAGGGGGCTAGGCTATGGCTACACCTTC.

The V gene is TRBV5-4, the J gene TRBJ2-7; TRBD2 might be the D (6 bases). The CDR3 is 16 residues long. Between the trimmed V and J ends, which lost 4 bases and 0 bases, there was a span of 17 bases. The germline V gene has CDR1 SGHNT and CDR2 YYREEE (reference sequence). DNA for the CDR3: TGTGCCAGCAGCGGGGTGATAGCGGATAGCTCCTACGAGCAGTACTTC. Encoded protein: CASSGVIADSSYEQYF.

V is TRBV11-3 and J is TRBJ2-1; D may be TRBD1 (6 bases). Between the trimmed V and J ends, which lost 6 bases and 7 bases, there was a span of 16 bases. The CDR3 length is 14 residues. Looked up from germline, CDR1 is SGHNT and CDR2 is YENEEA. CDR3 loop: CASSKSPTGNEQFF. The CDR3, as DNA: TGTGCCAGCAGTAAATCCCCCACAGGGAATGAGCAGTTCTTC.

This clone was observed once. The chain links TRBV29-1 to TRBJ1-2; D is uncertain. V shed 0 bases and J shed 8 bases, with 10 bases lying between them. The CDR3 totals 12 residues. Germline V gene sequence: CDR1 SQVTM, CDR2 ANQGSEA. The CDR3 nucleotides read TGCAGCGTTGAAGAGCCCCTCCCCGGCTACACCTTC. Residues: CSVEEPLPGYTF.

With regard to this clone: A junction boundary mismatches the germline segment, possibly from a read error. The chain recombines TRBV9 with TRBJ2-1; 10 nucleotides agree with TRBD2. This CDR3 comprises 15 residues. Germline V gene lookup returns CDR1 SGDLS and CDR2 YYNGEE. As DNA, the CDR3 is TGTGCCAGCATCGTAGGAGCGGGAGGGCCCAATGAGCAGTTCTTC. Translation gives CASIVGAGGPNEQFF.

The rearrangement joins TRBV6-6 to TRBJ1-4, with 11 nucleotides matching TRBD1. This CDR3 is 13 amino acids long. Trimming took 8 bases from V and 5 from J; bases not matched to a gene: 1. Germline-derived CDR1 and CDR2 are MNHNY and SVGAGI (reference sequence). The DNA of the CDR3 is TGTGCCAGCGGGGACAGGGGGAATGAAAAACTGTTTTTT. This encodes CASGDRGNEKLFF.